This T cell receptor beta chain was identified during a study of long-term antiretroviral therapy in people with HIV. With respect to this clone: Antigen unknown.

It was version v3.0 of the immunoSEQ assay that was run at survey level. The table came from immunoSEQ multiplex PCR; TCRdb's copy has only in-frame clones and leaves some out. The sample records some 47,000 clones, about 96% being singletons. For each donor, at least one pre-ART and at least two post-ART PBMC samples were available. Notes on the study in general: With ART, diversity went up but was still lower than in transplant donor controls.

Germline V lookup: CDR1 SNHLY, CDR2 FYNNEI. The CDR3 covers 13 residues. The junction had 9 bases not matched to a gene; V was cut back by 8 bases and J by 5 bases. This sequence was found in a woman aged 45-65 years with HIV. Sample: unsorted PBMCs, taken 3.7 years after starting antiretroviral therapy. The rearrangement uses TRBV2 and TRBJ2-7; TRBD1 matches 7 bases. This CDR3 is CASSGQRFNEQYF. CDR3 DNA sequence: TGTGCCAGCTCGGGACAGAGATTTAACGAGCAGTACTTC.